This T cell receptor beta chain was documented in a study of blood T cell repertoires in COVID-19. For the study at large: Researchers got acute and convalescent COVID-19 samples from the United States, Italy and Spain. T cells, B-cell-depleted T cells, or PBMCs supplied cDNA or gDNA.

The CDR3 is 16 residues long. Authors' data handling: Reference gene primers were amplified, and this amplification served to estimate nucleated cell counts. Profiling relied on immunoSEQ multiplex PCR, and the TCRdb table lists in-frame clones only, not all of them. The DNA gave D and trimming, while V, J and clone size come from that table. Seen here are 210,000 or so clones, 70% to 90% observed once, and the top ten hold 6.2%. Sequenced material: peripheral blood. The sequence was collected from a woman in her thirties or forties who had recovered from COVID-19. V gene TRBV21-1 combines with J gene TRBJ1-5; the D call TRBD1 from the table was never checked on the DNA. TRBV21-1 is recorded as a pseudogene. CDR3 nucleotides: TGTGCCAGCCAAAGGGACAGGAATTATAGCAATCAGCCCCAGCATTTT. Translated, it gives CASQRDRNYSNQPQHF.